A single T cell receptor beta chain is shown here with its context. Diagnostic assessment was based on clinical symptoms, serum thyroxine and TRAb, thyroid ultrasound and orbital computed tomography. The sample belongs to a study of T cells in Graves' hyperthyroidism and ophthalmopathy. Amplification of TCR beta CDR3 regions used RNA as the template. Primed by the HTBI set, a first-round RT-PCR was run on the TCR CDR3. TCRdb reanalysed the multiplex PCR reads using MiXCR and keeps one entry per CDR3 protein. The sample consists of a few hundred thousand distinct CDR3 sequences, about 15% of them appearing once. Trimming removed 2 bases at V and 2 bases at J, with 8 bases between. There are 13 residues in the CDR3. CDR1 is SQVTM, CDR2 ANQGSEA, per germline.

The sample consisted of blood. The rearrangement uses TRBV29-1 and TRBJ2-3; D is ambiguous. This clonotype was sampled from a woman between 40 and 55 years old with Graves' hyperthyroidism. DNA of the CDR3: TGCAGCGTTGAAAGCCATTACACAGATACGCAGTATTTT. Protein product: CSVESHYTDTQYF.